This T cell receptor beta chain emerged from a study of CD8+ T cells in alopecia areata. Once RNA had been extracted, it was reverse transcribed into cDNA to act as the sequencing template. The table came from immunoSEQ multiplex PCR; TCRdb's copy has only in-frame clones and leaves some out. The sample holds fewer than 200,000 clones, 59% seen once. CDR3 size: 12 residues. V was pared by 3 bases and J by 1 base, with 6 bases between. Looked up from germline, CDR1 is GTSNPN and CDR2 is SVGIG (reference sequence). To note about this clone: Its antigen remains unknown.

Specimens obtained from alopecia areata patients comprised lesional scalp punch biopsies and peripheral blood. Study-wide points: Scalp sample data also include resident alphabeta T cells from normal skin. More clonal than normal scalp was lesional scalp, particularly alopecia totalis/universalis. TCR sharing across patients was less clear than in mice, possibly HLA-related.

Sequencing used CD4+ T cells sorted from blood, obtained at week 0. This receptor was taken from a human donor with alopecia areata. The chain uses TRBV30 and TRBJ2-5, with unresolved D. The DNA of the CDR3 is TGTGCCTGGAGCACATCCCAAGAGACCCAGTACTTC. It encodes CAWSTSQETQYF.